This TCR beta chain was identified in a study of regulatory T cells in long-lasting Graves disease. Across the whole study: Graves' cases, newly diagnosed, had used antithyroid drugs under 3 months. General observations from the study: Persistent disease favored TRBV28, TRBJ1-2 and TRBJ2-5.

Time point of the sample: newly diagnosed GD, antithyroid drugs for less than 3 months. There was RNA extracted from PBMCs, and the TCR library was made from it. With iRepertoire HTBI primers and Arm-PCR of CDR3 regions, TCR beta libraries were built. Each CDR3 protein gets one entry after TCRdb re-called the multiplex PCR reads with MiXCR. The sample lists around 470,000 distinct CDR3 sequences, approximately 14% occurring once. The CDR3 length is 14 residues. V lost 3 bases and J lost 8, with 14 bases in between. This clonotype was counted at least ten times. Its antigen is not known. In addition, the sample was reused for a study of T cells in Graves' hyperthyroidism and ophthalmopathy. From that study: Uncontrolled infection, other autoimmune disease, pregnancy or lactation excluded patients. The HTBI primer set was used in a first-round RT-PCR of the TCR CDR3.

The V call is TRBV12-3 or TRBV12-4, the J call TRBJ2-1, with D perhaps matching TRBD1 (5 bases). This specimen was peripheral blood mononuclear cells (PBMCs), taken at new diagnosis, from a patient treated with antithyroid drugs. The sequence was obtained from a woman aged 45 to 65 with Graves disease. The CDR3 protein is CASSFRTPVDEQFF. The CDR3, as DNA: TGTGCCAGCAGTTTCAGGACACCGGTTGATGAGCAGTTCTTC.